This T cell receptor (beta chain) emerged from a study of regulatory T cells in long-lasting Graves disease (dated by TCRdb to about 2021). Notes on the research overall: In the newly diagnosed Graves' disease group, patients had been taking antithyroid drugs for less than 3 months. Persistent Graves' disease patients were compared with newly diagnosed Graves' disease patients by peripheral blood TCR sequencing and RNA sequencing. The study was conducted in China and was registered as a clinical trial. A total of 33 samples underwent TCR sequencing, from roughly 13 patients with persistent Graves' disease and 20 or so patients with newly diagnosed Graves' disease.

Relative to germline, V is missing 4 bases and J is missing 0 bases, with 6 bases of the junction outside any gene match. Measured from the cysteine to the phenylalanine, the CDR3 is 17 residues long. The sequence is cut down to CDR3 DNA, 51 bases in frame from base 1. CDR1 is given as SEHNR and CDR2 as FQNEAQ, both from the germline V gene (reference sequence). This clonotype occurred a few times. Its recognized antigen is unknown. No much larger clone is present one base from it, and per-base qualities are unavailable. The meaning of the sample's time point label: newly diagnosed GD, antithyroid drugs for less than 3 months. For both TCR sequencing and RNA sequencing, RNA was extracted from PBMCs using TRIzol. The diagnosis of Graves' disease was made according to American Thyroid Association guidelines. Recruitment of patients was carried out at an endocrinology department in Xi'an, China. Each patient gave approximately 10 milliliters of peripheral blood, collected in an EDTA anticoagulant tube. PBMCs were isolated by Ficoll Paque Plus density gradient separation without further T cell sorting. An Agilent 2100 Bioanalyzer and agarose gel were used to check RNA quality, while a NanoDrop 2000 measured RNA concentration.

The study at large found these results: More public clonotypes were shared among persistent patients (under 3,000) than among newly diagnosed patients (roughly 1,000). Compared with newly diagnosed patients, patients with persistent Graves' disease had lower TCR Shannon entropy and fewer highly expanded clones, which suggests clonal expansion. Preferential use of TRBV28, TRBJ1-2 and TRBJ2-5 was observed in persistent disease, whereas TRBV20-1 and TRBJ2-1 were favored in newly diagnosed disease. The study examined only peripheral blood because the primary lesion, thyroid tissue, could not be accessed. As a limitation, the authors acknowledged that the small sample size may reduce accuracy. Only the TCR beta chain was sequenced and analyzed.

The protocol used for the library was multiplex PCR. Sequencing was performed on an Illumina HiSeq 4000. CDR3 regions were amplified by Arm-PCR with iRepertoire HTBI primers to construct TCR beta libraries. Before sequencing, the PCR products went through gel purification. Turning to the authors' computational methods: Gene usage analysis of CDR3 amino acid clonotypes relied on the roughly 64 TRBV and around 14 TRBJ segments identified across samples. COPE and FqMerger were used to merge filtered high-quality paired reads into contigs. BLAST was used to align contigs to the IMGT TRBV, TRBD and TRBJ reference genes, and CDR3 was defined following IMGT. Highly expanded clones were defined as clonotypes with a frequency above 0.1%. Shannon entropy served as the measure of repertoire diversity, while the Gini coefficient captured V-J evenness. A clonotype found in more than one individual was treated as public. TCRdb itself trimmed the public reads at Q25 with fastp, ran MiXCR and retained productive beta chains. Merged by CDR3 protein, the rows form single entries marked with the most common genes and DNA. TCRdb, not the authors, supplied the V and J calls. Within this sample are roughly 440,000 distinct CDR3 sequences, with around 15% of them counted one time only. The top ten clonotypes cover about 23% of the sample.

Another study also made use of these data, one on T cells in Graves' hyperthyroidism and ophthalmopathy. The second paper states: A patient counted as having stable Graves' hyperthyroidism if no progression to ophthalmopathy occurred over 18 months of follow-up. Hyperthyroidism patients were aged 18 to 65 years and newly diagnosed, with disease duration of less than 2 months. The study excluded patients with uncontrolled infections, other autoimmune diseases, pregnancy or lactation. Diagnoses relied on clinical symptoms, serum thyroxine and TRAb, thyroid ultrasound and orbital computed tomography. A first-round RT-PCR of the TCR CDR3 used the HTBI primer set with the Qiagen OneStep RT-PCR kit. Most expanded thyroid clonotypes (frequency above 0.001) were also detected in blood, suggesting blood repertoires may reflect thyroid immune responses. Ophthalmopathy was separated from stable hyperthyroidism by a 13 V-J signature model, with 85% to 90% sensitivity and about 81% specificity obtained in cross-validation and 80%/75% obtained in testing. During validation, the model predicted progression to ophthalmopathy a median of roughly 7.1 months ahead of onset, with more than 55% sensitivity and 72.22% specificity. A discovery cohort of roughly 96 patients, about 40 with Graves' ophthalmopathy and approximately 60 with stable Graves' hyperthyroidism, was used to find distinguishing TCR V-J signatures. An independent validation cohort of under 20 hyperthyroidism patients and more than 15 patients who later progressed to ophthalmopathy tested prospective prediction of ophthalmopathy. The 75 to 100 discovery patients were divided at random into training and test sets in a 7:3 ratio. In six Graves' hyperthyroidism patients, the study also compared T-cell repertoires from thyroid tissue with T-cell repertoires from blood. After blood sampling, hyperthyroidism patients were treated with methimazole at a starting dose of 30 mg daily, and ophthalmopathy patients were treated with high-dose intravenous methylprednisolone. The libraries were constructed in a second round of multiplex PCR and then size-selected and purified. Paired-end sequencing of the libraries was performed with 100 bp reads on an Illumina HiSeq2000. SOAPnuke was used to process the raw data, throwing out any read that contained adapters or uncalled bases, had a mean Phred below 15, or lacked an exact constant-primer or identifier match. High-quality paired reads were merged with COPE v1.2.5, and unique nucleotide sequences were defined as clonotypes. MiTCR v1.1 was used to align clonotypes to the IMGT TRBV, TRBD and TRBJ reference segments. Only V-J combinations with frequency above 0.0001, covering roughly 99% of repertoires, were analysed. A TCS score was defined as the ratio of F50 (clonal expansion) to E x V (chaos), with BLOSUM62-based TCRdist applied between CDR3 peptides within each V-J. Welch's t-statistics and random forest reduced several hundred V-J features to 10 to 15, which were used in a naive Bayes classifier (R e1071). No statistical method was used to set the sample size in advance, and investigators knew the group allocation. The paper reports TCR Vbeta CDR3 sequencing of approximately 130 peripheral blood samples: around 41 ophthalmopathy, roughly 80 hyperthyroidism and around 17 progressor patients.

The specimen comprised peripheral blood mononuclear cells (PBMCs), sampled at new diagnosis, from a patient treated with antithyroid drugs. The sequence is built from TRBV7-9 and TRBJ2-1; 10 bases in the junction line up with TRBD1. The TCR originated in a woman younger than 35 with Graves disease. Donor details come from another sample of the same person, matched by shared clones. The CDR3 region reads CASSSNGQGGSYNEQFF. The nucleotide sequence is TGTGCCAGCAGCTCGAACGGACAGGGGGGCTCCTACAATGAGCAGTTCTTC.